This T cell receptor (beta chain) appears in the sequencing data of a study of blood T cells in healthy people across ages. Whole-study findings and limits: Naive T cell percentage by flow cytometry tracked strongly with beta diversity.

The CDR3 totals 15 residues. In germline, CDR1 is MNHEY, CDR2 SVGEGT. The J segment lost 0 bases and the V segment lost 5 bases, leaving 7 bases of the junction unmatched. Drawn from each donor were roughly 10 milliliters of peripheral blood. Every sample had a minimum of 6.5 million PBMCs isolated. This clonotype was recorded many times. Its cognate antigen is unknown. Sample-barcoded 5' priming and a J-beta primer mix drove a second PCR of roughly 7 to 11 cycles. Sequencing yielded, for each sample, at least 3 million paired-end reads carrying CDR3. TCRdb called the 5' RACE reads again in MiXCR, with one record for every CDR3 protein. The sample yields about 640,000 distinct CDR3 sequences, approximately 30% seen once.

Sequenced sample: blood. The chain uses TRBV6-2 or TRBV6-3 and TRBJ2-7; 7 nucleotides line up with TRBD2. This sequence originates from a woman older than 75 in good health. DNA of the CDR3: TGTGCCAGCAGTGATCCCCGGGGGGACTCCTACGAGCAGTACTTC. The encoded protein is CASSDPRGDSYEQYF.